The source of this TCR beta chain is a study of shared clonotypes between healthy human individuals. The assay was immunoSEQ multiplex PCR, and TCRdb's table has in-frame clones only and misses some. The sample lists some 1,100,000 clones; 78% were seen once. The V gene lost 0 bases and the J gene lost 4 bases, with 7 bases spanning the gap. This CDR3 is built from 14 residues. CDR1 SGHNT and CDR2 YYREEE come from the germline V gene (reference sequence). Sequencing was done on a sample of memory CD4+ T cells from PBMCs. Subset in this sample: CD45RA-negative fraction. This receptor was obtained from a man aged 18 to 29 in good health. Some clones in this sample may be carry-over from other donors' samples. The chain combines TRBV5-4 with TRBJ1-4; unclear D gene. This chain's CDR3 is CASSLDGYNEKLFF. Here the CDR3 DNA reads TGTGCCAGCAGCTTGGACGGATATAATGAAAAACTGTTTTTT.